Listed here is a single TCR beta chain. Its cognate antigen is unknown. Generated by immunoSEQ multiplex PCR, the TCRdb table keeps only in-frame clones and is missing some. Among about 70,000 clones, 90% were seen once, and the ten largest hold roughly 4%. This entry comes from a study of graft-versus-host responses after intestinal transplantation. Study overall: In this cohort, recipients had multivisceral, liver-intestinal, or isolated intestinal transplants. General study results and limits: GvH clones occurred in recipient marrow; some first appeared in ileum or blood. Early post-transplant HvG declines tracked with peak circulating GvH clone levels. Some patients had graft-donor T cell macrochimerism. In their allografts, the ratios of graft-versus-host to host-versus-graft T cell clones were high.

The CDR3 is 10 residues long. Per the germline V gene, CDR1 is SQVTM and CDR2 is ANQGSEA. V lost 8 bases and J lost 5, with 7 bases in between. Material: unstimulated CD8+ T cells sorted from spleen or lymph node cells, obtained before transplant. This chain links TRBV29-1 with TRBJ2-1; D not resolved. The source is a human donor who was the organ donor for an intestinal transplant. CDR3 coding DNA: TGCAGCTTTCAGGACAATGAGCAGTTCTTC. It is translated as CSFQDNEQFF.